A single sample gave rise to the 32 T cell receptor beta chains below, sequenced in a study of spatial heterogeneity in lung cancer. Study-wide results and caveats: Tumor mutation count correlated with how many alpha and beta TCRs expanded intratumorally.

Time point described: sample taken at primary tumor resection. Their antigens remain unidentified. TCRdb called the 5' RACE reads again in MiXCR, with one record for every CDR3 protein. The data contain 13,000 or so distinct CDR3 sequences, approximately 4.6% of them singletons. The material was lung tumor tissue, obtained at surgery. Receptors originate from a male donor with early-stage non-small cell lung cancer.

This clonotype was seen a single time. As an off-target read in a library built for alpha chains, this beta chain has a frequency of little significance. The rearrangement uses TRBV20-1 and TRBJ2-3; no firm D call. This CDR3 spans 14 amino acids. V lost 1 base to trimming and J lost 1 base, with 9 bases between them. CDR1 and CDR2 (germline): DFQATT, SNEGSKA (reference sequence). The CDR3 spells CSARVRSRTDTQYF. CDR3 sequence (DNA): TGCAGTGCTAGAGTCCGTTCCCGCACAGATACGCAGTATTTT.

Turning to this clonotype: This beta chain is off target for a library built for alpha chains, so its abundance means little. The chain combines TRBV29-1 with TRBJ2-1; D may be TRBD2 (5 bases). V lost 1 base and J 10 bases, leaving 17 bases between the germline ends. CDR3 length: 14 residues. In germline, CDR1 is SQVTM, CDR2 ANQGSEA. Here the CDR3 reads CSVEGASSAWEQFF. The DNA of the CDR3 is TGCAGCGTTGAAGGGGCTAGCTCAGCGTGGGAGCAGTTCTTC.

This clonotype came up many times. This beta chain is an off-target read within a library intended for alpha chains, so its frequency means little. This sequence joins TRBV5-1 and TRBJ2-5, with a tentative D call TRBD1 (7 bases). The V gene's germline CDR1 is SGHRS and CDR2 YFSETQ. Trimming removed 5 bases at V and 3 bases at J, with 20 bases between. The CDR3 is made up of 16 amino acids. The CDR3 nucleotides read TGCGCCAGCAGGTCACCCTCAGGGGGGAGCGAAGAGACCCAGTACTTC. It encodes CASRSPSGGSEETQYF.

This clonotype was counted many times. The library was designed around alpha chains, so this beta chain is a stray read whose abundance carries little weight. The rearrangement uses TRBV18 and TRBJ1-5; D may be TRBD1 (5 bases). This CDR3 spans 14 amino acids. CDR1 and CDR2 from the germline V gene are KGHSH and LQKENI. The V gene lost 3 bases and the J gene lost 5 bases, with 11 bases spanning the gap. For the CDR3, the DNA is TGTGCCAGCTCACCCGGGACGGATGATCAGCCCCAGCATTTT. Translating it yields CASSPGTDDQPQHF.

This clonotype was observed at least ten times. The library was built for alpha chains, so this beta chain is an off-target read and its size means little. The chain joins TRBV11-2 to TRBJ2-7; D is undetermined. Deletions cut 2 bases from V and 2 bases from J, with 7 bases between. The V gene's germline CDR1 is SGHAT and CDR2 FQNNGV. The CDR3 length is 13 residues. CDR3 coding DNA: TGTGCCAGCAGCTTAACGGCTACCTACGAGCAGTACTTC. It specifies CASSLTATYEQYF.

This clonotype was recorded many times. Since the library was made to target alpha chains, this beta chain is a stray read and its abundance is not meaningful. The CDR3 reads CASSVTVDNEQFF. The DNA of the CDR3 is TGTGCCAGCAGTGTAACAGTCGACAATGAGCAGTTCTTC. The gene calls are TRBV2 and TRBJ2-1, with unresolved D. The CDR3 is 13 residues long. V lost 4 bases and J 5 bases, leaving 9 bases between the germline ends. Germline assignment: CDR1 SNHLY and CDR2 FYNNEI.

This clonotype has ten or more counts. For a library built for alpha chains, this beta chain is a stray read; little rests on its size. The chain uses TRBV20-1 and TRBJ2-3; 10 positions match TRBD1. Germline V gene sequence: CDR1 DFQATT, CDR2 SNEGSKA (reference sequence). The CDR3 contains 14 residues. V shed 5 bases, J shed 0 bases, and the junction held 2 bases outside the gene matches. CDR3 coding DNA: TGCAGTGCTGGGACAGGGGCTAGCACAGATACGCAGTATTTT. As protein: CSAGTGASTDTQYF.

This clonotype was seen a handful of times. As an off-target read in a library built for alpha chains, this beta chain has a frequency of little significance. CDR3 in DNA: TGTGCCTGCCAGGGTGGCTCCTATAATTCACCCCTCCACTTT. This encodes CACQGGSYNSPLHF. The J gene is TRBJ1-6, the V gene TRBV30; D perhaps matches TRBD1 (5 bases). This CDR3 has 14 amino acids. Germline V lookup: CDR1 GTSNPN, CDR2 SVGIG (reference sequence). V was shortened by 6 bases and J by 0 bases, with 9 bases between the two germline ends.

This clonotype came up many times. This beta chain is a stray read from a library made for alpha chains; its abundance is not meaningful. The chain recombines TRBV20-1 with TRBJ2-4; 8 nucleotides align to TRBD2. The CDR3 extends over 13 amino acids. CDR1 and CDR2 from the germline V gene are DFQATT and SNEGSKA (reference sequence). CDR3 in amino acids: CSAVRGGQNIQYF. CDR3 DNA sequence: TGCAGCGCGGTTCGGGGGGGCCAAAACATTCAGTACTTC.

Note on this clonotype: This beta chain came through as a stray read in a library set up for alpha chains, and its size says little. The J gene is TRBJ2-7, the V gene TRBV14; tentative D call: TRBD1 (5 bases). Trimming cost V 4 bases and J 2 bases, with 18 bases left between them. Germline-derived CDR1 and CDR2 are SGHDN and FVKESK. The CDR3 extends over 16 amino acids. The CDR3 nucleotides read TGTGCCAGCAGCCCCACATGGGGCAGACTCACCTACGAGCAGTACTTC. It is translated as CASSPTWGRLTYEQYF.

This clonotype was seen only a few times. The library was prepared for alpha chains; this beta chain is a stray read, so its frequency means little. This rearrangement joins TRBV6-2 or TRBV6-3 to TRBJ1-5, with D hard to call. V lost 5 bases and J 2 bases, leaving 13 bases between the germline ends. Germline CDR1 is MNHEY and CDR2 is SVGEGT. This CDR3 has 15 residues. DNA for the CDR3: TGTGCCAGCAGTGCGCGGGTAGTACGCAATCAGCCCCAGCATTTT. Translated, it gives CASSARVVRNQPQHF.

This clonotype was picked up many times. Since it is a stray read in a library aimed at alpha chains, this beta chain has a size that is not meaningful. The chain joins TRBV29-1 to TRBJ1-1, with 8 bases fitting TRBD1. The germline V gene encodes CDR1 SQVTM and CDR2 ANQGSEA. The CDR3 spans 13 residues. The CDR3 region is CTVTGAADTEAFF. CDR3 DNA sequence: TGCACTGTGACAGGGGCGGCGGACACTGAAGCTTTCTTT.

This clonotype was detected ten times or more. Since it is a stray read in a library aimed at alpha chains, this beta chain has a size that is not meaningful. The chain uses TRBV20-1 and TRBJ1-3; D ambiguous. Germline CDR1 reads DFQATT; CDR2 reads SNEGSKA (reference sequence). Trimming cost V 0 bases and J 0 bases, with 6 bases left between them. The length of the CDR3 is 14 residues. The CDR3 here is CSARDRTSGNTIYF. CDR3 sequence (DNA): TGCAGTGCTAGAGACAGGACCTCTGGAAACACCATATATTTT.

About this clonotype: The size of this beta chain means little, since it is a stray read in a library made for alpha chains. The chain is built from TRBV7-9 and TRBJ1-4; TRBD1 matches at 11 bases. J was trimmed by 6 bases and V by 5 bases; bases with no gene match: 2. CDR1 is SEHNR, CDR2 FQNEAQ, per germline (reference sequence). This CDR3 comprises 14 residues. The CDR3 bases are TGTGCCAGCAGCCCGGGACAGGGGGATGAAAAACTGTTTTTT. Protein product: CASSPGQGDEKLFF.

In the case of this clonotype: A much larger clone is a single base away; this may be a read error. The CDR3 does not end in the conserved phenylalanine or tryptophan, so this is likely a read error. A library made for alpha chains picked up this beta chain off target, so its size means little. The chain couples TRBV6-2 or TRBV6-3 to TRBJ1-1; D gene ambiguous. The CDR3 is made up of 13 amino acids. The V and J ends lost 2 bases and 0 bases respectively, with 4 bases between them. Germline CDR1 and CDR2: MNHEY and SVGEGT. DNA of the CDR3: TGTGCCAGCAGTTACAGGGTGAACACTGAAGCTTTCTTA. This sequence encodes CASSYRVNTEAFL.

This clonotype was observed many times. This beta chain is an off-target read within a library intended for alpha chains, so its frequency means little. The rearrangement joins TRBV6-4 to TRBJ1-2; the D gene is possibly TRBD1 (5 bases). V was shortened by 0 bases and J by 2 bases, with 13 bases between the two germline ends. The CDR3 runs 16 residues. Germline lookup yields CDR1 MRHNA and CDR2 SNTAGT. The CDR3 here is CASSDSNSPGNYGYTF. The DNA of the CDR3 is TGTGCCAGCAGTGACTCGAACTCTCCAGGGAACTATGGCTACACCTTC.

In its sample, this clonotype was seen many times. Within a library made for alpha chains, this beta chain is off target, and its count is uninformative. The chain uses TRBV6-6 and TRBJ2-1; perhaps D is TRBD1 or TRBD2 (5 bases each). V dropped 4 bases and J dropped 5 bases, with 21 bases sitting between them. Germline assignment: CDR1 MNHNY and CDR2 SVGAGI (reference sequence). This CDR3 region has 17 residues. CDR3: CASSSQNGAILNNEQFF. CDR3 in DNA: TGTGCCAGCAGTTCGCAAAACGGGGCAATTCTGAACAATGAGCAGTTCTTC.

The table lists this clonotype with many counts. A library prepared for alpha chains yielded this beta chain as an off-target read; its size is of little meaning. The chain carries TRBV7-2 and TRBJ1-6, with D maybe TRBD1 (5 bases). Germline V gene lookup returns CDR1 SGHTA and CDR2 FQGNSA. Trimming took off 6 bases at V and 2 bases at J, with 5 bases between the two ends. The CDR3 extends over 13 amino acids. The CDR3 reads CASRDTYNSPLHF. CDR3 coding DNA: TGTGCCAGCAGGGACACCTATAATTCACCCCTCCACTTT.

Ten or more counts support this clonotype. The library was built for alpha chains, so this beta chain is an off-target read and its size means little. The gene calls are TRBV5-6 and TRBJ2-7; D might be TRBD1 or TRBD2, each matching 5 bases. The ends were cut back, 0 bases at V and 2 bases at J, with 12 bases in the middle. CDR3 length: 15 residues. Germline-derived CDR1 and CDR2 are SGHDT and YYEEEE. CDR3 sequence reads: CASSLAVGDTYEQYF. The CDR3 DNA reads as TGTGCCAGCAGCTTGGCGGTGGGGGATACCTACGAGCAGTACTTC.

Many counts were recorded for this clonotype. The library was built for alpha chains, so this beta chain is an off-target read and its size means little. This chain uses TRBV6-6 with TRBJ1-1; TRBD1 aligns across 7 bases. V trimming: 5 bases; J trimming: 3 bases; junction bases outside the gene matches: 9. The CDR3 has 15 residues. In germline, CDR1 is MNHNY, CDR2 SVGAGI (reference sequence). The CDR3 nucleotides read TGTGCCAGCAGTACGGACAGGCCCTCGGACACTGAAGCTTTCTTT. Translated, it gives CASSTDRPSDTEAFF.

This clonotype was observed many times. This beta chain represents an off-target read in a library built for alpha chains; its size is of limited meaning. The chain carries TRBV28 and TRBJ2-3, with D perhaps matching TRBD1 or TRBD2 (5 bases each). CDR3 length: 15 amino acids. V was cut by 10 bases and J by 2 bases, with 19 bases left in between. The germline gives CDR1 MDHEN, CDR2 SYDVKM. The CDR3 region is CATQGFLGLTDTQYF. The CDR3 bases are TGTGCCACTCAGGGTTTTTTAGGACTCACAGATACGCAGTATTTT.

This clonotype showed up many times. This beta chain is off target for a library built for alpha chains, so its abundance means little. This chain uses TRBV7-8 with TRBJ2-3; a weak D match, TRBD1 (5 bases). The V gene's germline CDR1 is SGHVS and CDR2 FQNEAQ. This CDR3 is 15 amino acids long. V dropped 6 bases and J dropped 3 bases, with 16 bases sitting between them. The CDR3 sequence is CASSRVQGRTDTQYF. For the CDR3, the DNA is TGTGCCAGCAGTCGAGTTCAGGGAAGGACAGATACGCAGTATTTT.

Regarding this clonotype: For a library built for alpha chains, this beta chain is a stray read; little rests on its size. The chain couples TRBV11-2 to TRBJ2-3; 13 bases fit TRBD2. This CDR3 contains 16 residues. J gave up 6 bases and V 5 bases, and 8 bases lay outside the gene matches. The germline CDR1 and CDR2 sequences are SGHAT and FQNNGV. The chain's CDR3 is CASSHTSGGEVDTQYF. The CDR3 DNA follows: TGTGCCAGCAGCCATACTAGCGGGGGGGAAGTCGATACGCAGTATTTT.

This clonotype was observed many times. This beta chain slipped into a library made for alpha chains as a stray read, so its size is not meaningful. This chain connects TRBV6-2 or TRBV6-3 to TRBJ2-1, with 11 bases aligning to TRBD2. The CDR3 runs to 17 residues. Trimming at V came to 1 base and at J to 9 bases, leaving 11 bases not matched to a gene. CDR1 and CDR2 from the germline V gene are MNHEY and SVGEGT. Written as DNA, the CDR3 is TGTGCCAGCAGTTACTTTTTTAGCGGGGGGGCCTTTCCTGAGCAGTTCTTC. The encoded protein is CASSYFFSGGAFPEQFF.

This clonotype was seen just once. This may be a read error, as it is one base from a much larger clone. This beta chain represents an off-target read in a library built for alpha chains; its size is of limited meaning. The genes are TRBV6-2 or TRBV6-3 and TRBJ1-3; D gene ambiguous. Germline V gene data show CDR1 as MNHEY and CDR2 as SVGEGT. The length of the CDR3 is 11 residues. The CDR3 sequence: CASSHGNTLYF. As DNA, the CDR3 is TGTGCCAGCAGTCATGGAAACACCCTATATTTT.

This clonotype was recorded many times. For a library built for alpha chains, this beta chain is a stray read; little rests on its size. The chain combines TRBV12-3 or TRBV12-4 with TRBJ2-1, with 7 bases that match TRBD1. Germline trimming cut 4 bases from V and 5 bases from J; bases unmatched to any gene: 8. The CDR3 is made up of 15 amino acids. CDR3 in amino acids: CASSSRQGEHNEQFF. DNA for the CDR3: TGTGCCAGCAGTTCCCGACAGGGAGAGCACAATGAGCAGTTCTTC.

Ten or more counts support this clonotype. Found in a library prepared for alpha chains, this beta chain is an off-target read, and its abundance has little meaning. The chain carries TRBV21-1 and TRBJ1-2. TRBV21-1 is noted as a pseudogene. This CDR3 has 17 residues. The CDR3 DNA reads TGTGCCAGCAGCAAAATAAAGCGCATCGGAAGTAACTATGGCTACACCTTC. It translates to CASSKIKRIGSNYGYTF.

This clonotype was counted at least ten times. Because this beta chain is a stray read in a library intended to capture alpha chains, its abundance should not be given much weight. The J gene is TRBJ1-5, the V gene TRBV12-3 or TRBV12-4, with D possibly being TRBD1 (5 bases). There are 16 residues in the CDR3. With 1 base removed from V and 3 bases from J, the gap between germline ends came to 13 bases. The CDR3 DNA reads as TGTGCCAGCAGTTTAGGGCAGGGCACTGACAATCAGCCCCAGCATTTT. Its protein product is CASSLGQGTDNQPQHF.

This clonotype has at least ten counts. A library prepared for alpha chains yielded this beta chain as an off-target read; its size is of little meaning. The CDR3 spells CASSLAPSTDTQYF. The CDR3 bases are TGTGCCAGCAGCTTAGCCCCCAGCACAGATACGCAGTATTTT. The chain has TRBV7-2 and TRBJ2-3, with unresolved D. This CDR3 spans 14 amino acids. In germline, CDR1 is SGHTA, CDR2 FQGNSA. The V gene lost 0 bases and the J gene lost 0 bases, with 4 bases spanning the gap.

This clonotype was seen repeatedly, ten times or more. This beta chain represents an off-target read in a library built for alpha chains; its size is of limited meaning. The chain couples TRBV13 to TRBJ1-1, with D maybe TRBD1 (5 bases). The V end lost 2 bases, the J end lost 4 bases, and 11 bases lay between the germline ends. CDR3 length: 14 amino acids. The germline gives CDR1 PRHDT, CDR2 FYEKMQ (reference sequence). The CDR3 loop is CASSLRGGGTEAFF. The CDR3 DNA reads as TGTGCCAGCAGCTTACGAGGTGGGGGCACTGAAGCTTTCTTT.

This clonotype is medium-sized (0.01 to 0.1%). Being off target in a library aimed at alpha chains, this beta chain has a size of little meaning. The chain has TRBV3-2 and TRBJ2-7. TRBV3-2 is classified as a pseudogene. This CDR3 region has 17 residues. The CDR3 here is CASSLPSRTGTYYEQYF. In DNA form, the CDR3 reads TGTGCCAGCAGCCTACCCAGCCGTACCGGGACCTACTACGAGCAGTACTTC.

In this sample, this clonotype turned up a few times. This beta chain is an unintended read in a library built for alpha chains; its size means little. The chain employs TRBV4-3 and TRBJ2-3; unclear D gene. Germline V lookup: CDR1 LGHNA, CDR2 YSLEER. The CDR3 totals 13 residues. V was pared by 0 bases and J by 4 bases, with 5 bases between. In DNA, the CDR3 is TGCGCCAGCAGCCAAGAGCTAGCAGATACGCAGTATTTT. Translation: CASSQELADTQYF.